The 24 T cell receptor beta chains presented below share a single source sample, sequenced in a study of blood T cell repertoires in COVID-19. Libraries were prepared by immunoSEQ multiplex PCR; TCRdb keeps only in-frame clonotypes and omits some of them. The data contain some 30,000 clones, 75% to 90% of them seen just once; the ten biggest clones take up about 1.9%. The sequencing input was peripheral blood. All receptors come from a man aged 45 to 65 with active or convalescent COVID-19.

This chain joins TRBV2 and TRBJ2-6; tentatively, D is TRBD1 (5 bases). This CDR3 has 15 residues. V gave up 6 bases and J gave up 3 bases, with 12 bases separating them. The germline V gene has CDR1 SNHLY and CDR2 FYNNEI. The CDR3 bases are TGTGCCAGCAGCGCCAGGGTTTTTGGGGCCAACGTCCTGACTTTC. Translating gives CASSARVFGANVLTF.

V gene TRBV6-4 combines with J gene TRBJ2-7; possible D gene TRBD1, 5 bases. This CDR3 has 17 amino acids. Per germline, CDR1 MRHNA and CDR2 SNTAGT. The V end lost 5 bases, the J end lost 0 bases, and 20 bases lay between the germline ends. The CDR3 protein is CASSPQNRLMPSYEQYF. CDR3 nucleotide sequence: TGTGCCAGCAGTCCCCAAAACAGGTTAATGCCCTCCTACGAGCAGTACTTC.

The chain has TRBV5-4 and TRBJ1-1; 8 bases align to TRBD1. The germline V gene has CDR1 SGHNT and CDR2 YYREEE (reference sequence). The CDR3 length is 13 residues. V was pared by 10 bases and J by 5 bases, with 10 bases of the junction left unmatched. Written as DNA, the CDR3 is TGTGCCGGAGCAGGGGGCGGAGGGACTGAAGCTTTCTTT. This gives the protein CAGAGGGGTEAFF. Variable domain in full (rest from reference TRBV5-4 and TRBJ1-1): ETGVTQSPTHLIKTRGQQVTLRCSSQSGHNTVSWYQQALGQGPQFIFQYYREEENGRGNFPPRFSGLQFPNYSSELNVNALELDDSALYLCAGAGGGGTEAFFGQGTRLTVV.

This clone was recorded a few times. The rearrangement uses TRBV6-6 and TRBJ1-5; D not resolved. Trimming shortened V by 3 bases and J by 5 bases, and 17 bases separated the two germline ends. Germline CDR1 reads MNHNY; CDR2 reads SVGAGI (reference sequence). The CDR3 contains 16 residues. This CDR3 is CASSYLGRKSHQPQHF. For the CDR3, the DNA is TGTGCCAGCAGTTATCTGGGCCGCAAAAGCCATCAGCCCCAGCATTTT.

The CDR3 protein is CAISEPPGLRSQETQYF. The CDR3 DNA is TGTGCCATCAGTGAACCCCCGGGACTAAGGAGTCAAGAGACCCAGTACTTC. The V and J genes are TRBV10-3 and TRBJ2-5; 7 nucleotides align to TRBD2. The CDR3 extends over 17 amino acids. The V segment lost 3 bases and the J segment 2 bases; nucleotides outside the gene matches: 12. Germline CDR1 and CDR2: ENHRY and SYGVKD.

The chain is built from TRBV6-5 and TRBJ2-1; D is possibly TRBD2 (6 bases). This CDR3 has 13 residues. Looked up from germline, CDR1 is MNHEY and CDR2 is SVGAGI. Trimming removed 6 bases at V and 6 bases at J, with 12 bases between. The CDR3 DNA reads as TGTGCCAGCAGACCCCACGGGAGCAATGAGCAGTTCTTC. Translating it yields CASRPHGSNEQFF.

The rearrangement uses TRBV9 and TRBJ2-7; TRBD1 aligns across 7 bases. This CDR3 is 13 amino acids long. Germline V gene data show CDR1 as SGDLS and CDR2 as YYNGEE. V shed 4 bases, J shed 4 bases, and the junction held 5 bases outside the gene matches. The CDR3 nucleotides read TGTGCCAGCAGCACCCGGACAGGATACGAGCAGTACTTC. It translates to CASSTRTGYEQYF.

V and J are TRBV5-1 and TRBJ2-3; maybe TRBD1 (5 bases). Germline lookup yields CDR1 SGHRS and CDR2 YFSETQ. The CDR3 is 12 amino acids. V was shortened by 0 bases and J by 12 bases, with 11 bases between the two germline ends. The CDR3 nucleotides read TGCGCCAGCAGCTTGGGACAGACCACACAGTATTTT. Its translation is CASSLGQTTQYF. Supplemented by reference TRBV5-1 and TRBJ2-3, the full variable domain reads KAGVTQTPRYLIKTRGQQVTLSCSPISGHRSVSWYQQTPGQGLQFLFEYFSETQRNKGNFPGRFSGRQFSNSRSEMNVSTLELGDSALYLCASSLGQTTQYFGPGTRLTVL.

There are a few counts of this clone. V is TRBV7-9 and J is TRBJ2-1; 7 bases agree with TRBD2. Germline CDR1 and CDR2: SEHNR and FQNEAQ (reference sequence). There are 12 residues in the CDR3. J lost 10 bases, V lost 2 bases, and 2 bases had no gene match. CDR3 sequence: CASSLSAGEQFF. CDR3 coding DNA: TGTGCCAGCAGCTTATCAGCGGGAGAGCAGTTCTTC.

The V gene is TRBV3-1 (or the pseudogene TRBV3-2), the J gene TRBJ2-5; 8 bases are shared with TRBD1. Germline assignment: CDR1 LGHDT and CDR2 YNNKEL (reference sequence). J gave up 4 bases and V 2 bases, and 9 bases lay outside the gene matches. The CDR3 consists of 16 residues. DNA for the CDR3: TGTGCCAGCAGCCAACAGACAGGGGAGTGGGGAGAGACCCAGTACTTC. Translated: CASSQQTGEWGETQYF.

V is TRBV19 and J is TRBJ1-3; D unresolved. The germline V gene encodes CDR1 LNHDA and CDR2 SQIVND (reference sequence). The CDR3 covers 14 residues. The germline V and J ends were trimmed by 7 bases and 0 bases, with 10 bases remaining between them. CDR3 loop: CASNSPSSGNTIYF. The DNA for the CDR3 is TGTGCCAGTAACTCGCCGAGCTCTGGAAACACCATATATTTT.

This clone was seen just once. The chain links TRBV5-6 to TRBJ2-3; a weak D match, TRBD1 (5 bases). V lost 0 bases to trimming and J lost 5 bases, with 13 bases between them. The CDR3 extends over 15 amino acids. The V gene's germline CDR1 is SGHDT and CDR2 YYEEEE. This CDR3 is CASSLGRGRGDTQYF. The CDR3 DNA reads as TGTGCCAGCAGCTTGGGTAGGGGAAGAGGAGATACGCAGTATTTT.

Comment on this clone: A junction end diverges from the germline sequence, so it may reflect a read error. The chain is built from TRBV18 and TRBJ2-7, with unresolved D. The CDR3 runs to 8 residues. The germline CDR1 and CDR2 sequences are KGHSH and LQKENI. As DNA, the CDR3 is TGTGCCAGCTCACTGTCCCGGTTC. This gives the protein CASSLSRF.

This chain connects TRBV7-2 to TRBJ2-7, with D perhaps TRBD1 (5 bases). The germline V gene has CDR1 SGHTA and CDR2 FQGNSA. The length of the CDR3 is 14 residues. V was pared by 5 bases and J by 2 bases, with 13 bases between. As DNA, the CDR3 is TGTGCCAGCAGCGAGCAAACAGGTGCCTACGAGCAGTACTTC. Its protein is CASSEQTGAYEQYF.

V gene TRBV27 combines with J gene TRBJ2-2; 8 bases agree with TRBD1. Germline CDR1 is MNHEY and CDR2 is SMNVEV (reference sequence). The CDR3 sequence is 16 residues long. After removal of 4 bases from V and 0 bases from J, the junction contained 4 bases not matched to a gene. CDR3 in amino acids: CASSSGQGTNTGELFF. In DNA form, the CDR3 reads TGTGCCAGCAGTTCCGGACAGGGAACGAACACCGGGGAGCTGTTTTTT.

The V gene is TRBV7-9, the J gene TRBJ1-1; D is perhaps TRBD1 (5 bases). Germline V gene data show CDR1 as SEHNR and CDR2 as FQNEAQ (reference sequence). Deletions cut 5 bases from V and 6 bases from J, with 10 bases between. This CDR3 has 12 residues. CDR3 in amino acids: CASSRMTAEAFF. In nucleotides, the CDR3 is TGTGCCAGCAGCCGTATGACAGCTGAAGCTTTCTTT.

The CDR3 DNA reads TGCGCCAGCAGCTTAGGACTAGCTCTTATGGGCGAGCAGTACTTC. Translating gives CASSLGLALMGEQYF. The chain recombines TRBV5-1 with TRBJ2-7; TRBD2 matches at 8 bases. V lost 2 bases to trimming and J lost 6 bases; unmatched junction nucleotides: 10. There are 15 residues in the CDR3. Germline assignment: CDR1 SGHRS and CDR2 YFSETQ.

The V and J genes are TRBV28 and TRBJ1-3; D may be TRBD1 (6 bases). Germline V CDR1 and CDR2: MDHEN, SYDVKM. V gave up 4 bases and J gave up 4 bases, with 20 bases separating them. The CDR3 has 17 amino acids. CDR3 nucleotide sequence: TGTGCCAGCAGTTGGGGGGGACCGGGACATAAAGGAAACACCATATATTTT. This gives the protein CASSWGGPGHKGNTIYF. The full variable domain, with the rest looked up from reference TRBV28 and TRBJ1-3, is DVKVTQSSRYLVKRTGEKVFLECVQDMDHENMFWYRQDPGLGLRLIYFSYDVKMKEKGDIPEGYSVSREKKERFSLILESASTNQTSMYLCASSWGGPGHKGNTIYFGEGSWLTVV.

The chain links TRBV2 to TRBJ1-2, with a possible D match to TRBD1 (6 bases). V gave up 7 bases and J gave up 0 bases, with 18 bases separating them. There are 16 residues in the CDR3. The germline CDR1 and CDR2 sequences are SNHLY and FYNNEI. CDR3 region: CASTRQEVRANYGYTF. CDR3 DNA: TGTGCCAGCACGCGACAGGAGGTGAGAGCTAACTATGGCTACACCTTC. Variable domain in full (rest from reference TRBV2 and TRBJ1-2): EPEVTQTPSHQVTQMGQEVILRCVPISNHLYFYWYRQILGQKVEFLVSFYNNEISEKSEIFDDQFSVERPDGSNFTLKIRSTKLEDSAMYFCASTRQEVRANYGYTFGSGTRLTVV.

The rearrangement links TRBV7-9 to TRBJ2-1; D is possibly TRBD2 (6 bases). Germline CDR1 is SEHNR and CDR2 is FQNEAQ (reference sequence). V lost 4 bases and J 5 bases, leaving 18 bases between the germline ends. The CDR3 spans 16 residues. In DNA form, the CDR3 reads TGTGCCAGCAGCTCCCTGGACGGGAGCGTCCACAATGAGCAGTTCTTC. Translated: CASSSLDGSVHNEQFF.

The gene calls are TRBV4-2 and TRBJ1-4, with D uncertain. Trimming pared 0 bases from V and 8 bases from J, leaving 13 bases between. The CDR3 runs to 15 residues. CDR1 and CDR2 from the germline V gene are LGHNA and YNFKEQ. CDR3 sequence: CASSQDSASGEKLFF. CDR3 nucleotides: TGTGCCAGCAGCCAAGATTCGGCGTCGGGGGAAAAACTGTTTTTT.

The V call is TRBV7-9, the J call TRBJ1-1, with D tentatively TRBD1 (6 bases). The CDR3 extends over 18 amino acids. Between the trimmed V and J ends, which lost 3 bases and 0 bases, there was a span of 20 bases. The germline gives CDR1 SEHNR, CDR2 FQNEAQ (reference sequence). CDR3 in DNA: TGTGCCAGCAGCTTTGTCAGGGGTCTCTTCCGAGTGAACACTGAAGCTTTCTTT. It codes for CASSFVRGLFRVNTEAFF.

This sequence joins TRBV11-2 and TRBJ2-2, with D possibly matching TRBD2 (5 bases). The ends were cut back, 2 bases at V and 7 bases at J, with 11 bases in the middle. Germline CDR1 SGHAT, CDR2 FQNNGV. This CDR3 has 14 residues. DNA of the CDR3: TGTGCCAGCAGCTTACTGGTGGGAGACGGGGAGCTGTTTTTT. This encodes CASSLLVGDGELFF.

V is TRBV18 and J is TRBJ2-3; D is unresolved. V was clipped by 6 bases and J by 2 bases, with 6 bases between them. The CDR3 totals 12 residues. Per the germline V gene, CDR1 is KGHSH and CDR2 is LQKENI. The CDR3 nucleotides read TGTGCCAGCTCGAGTCTCACAGATACGCAGTATTTT. This encodes CASSSLTDTQYF.